This TCR beta chain was observed in a study of blood T cell repertoires in COVID-19. Overall study: The analysed material was cDNA or gDNA that came from T cells, B-cell-depleted T cells, or PBMCs.

Original processing notes: Researchers report that nucleated cell counts were estimated from reference gene primer amplification. TCRdb keeps only in-frame clones here, not all; method: immunoSEQ multiplex PCR. The V and J calls and clone size come from that table; D and trimming were worked out from the DNA. This sample has about 190,000 clones, with over 75% found just once. Germline CDR1 WSHSY, CDR2 SAAADI. Trimming cost V 8 bases and J 1 base; bases outside gene matches: 3. The CDR3 is made up of 14 amino acids. In this sample, this clone turned up once. The specimen sequenced was peripheral blood. V and J are TRBV10-2 and TRBJ1-5, with 9 bases identical to TRBD1. The clonotype comes from a woman aged 45-60 years with acute or convalescent COVID-19. The CDR3 here is CASGDRESNQPQHF. As DNA, the CDR3 is TGCGCCAGCGGGGACAGGGAGAGCAATCAGCCCCAGCATTTT.